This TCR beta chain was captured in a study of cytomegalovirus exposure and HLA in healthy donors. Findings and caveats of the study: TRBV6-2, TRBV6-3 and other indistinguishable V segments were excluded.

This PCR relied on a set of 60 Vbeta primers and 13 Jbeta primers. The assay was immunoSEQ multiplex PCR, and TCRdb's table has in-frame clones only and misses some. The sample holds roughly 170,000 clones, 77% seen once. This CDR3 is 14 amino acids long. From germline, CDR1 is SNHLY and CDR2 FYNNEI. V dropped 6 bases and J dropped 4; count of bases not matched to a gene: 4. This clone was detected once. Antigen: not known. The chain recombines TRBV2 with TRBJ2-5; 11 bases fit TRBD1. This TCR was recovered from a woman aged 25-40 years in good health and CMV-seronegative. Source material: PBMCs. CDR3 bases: TGTGCCAGCAGCCCGGACAGGGGGCGAGAGACCCAGTACTTC. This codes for CASSPDRGRETQYF.